The 18 T cell receptor beta chains listed next were all sequenced from one sample in a study of blood T cell repertoires in COVID-19. Method: immunoSEQ multiplex PCR; TCRdb's copy keeps in-frame clones and lacks some. The sample has about 200,000 clones, approximately 85% seen once; the top ten hold approximately 8.1%. Sequencing used peripheral blood. Receptors were obtained from a woman in her 50s with active or convalescent COVID-19.

The rearrangement uses TRBV5-6 and TRBJ1-2, with D possibly matching TRBD1 (6 bases). This CDR3 has 12 residues. CDR1 and CDR2 from the germline V gene are SGHDT and YYEEEE. The V gene lost 4 bases and the J gene lost 8 bases, with 12 bases spanning the gap. CDR3 nucleotides: TGTGCCAGCAGCCCGGGGGGGGCAGGCTACACCTTC. The encoded protein is CASSPGGAGYTF. Looking up the rest from reference TRBV5-6 and TRBJ1-2 gives the full variable domain: DAGVTQSPTHLIKTRGQQVTLRCSPKSGHDTVSWYQQALGQGPQFIFQYYEEEERQRGNFPDRFSGHQFPNYSSELNVNALLLGDSALYLCASSPGGAGYTFGSGTRLTVV.

V is TRBV7-2 and J is TRBJ2-5; D remains unclear. V was trimmed by 5 bases and J by 4 bases, leaving 8 bases between them. This CDR3 is built from 12 residues. The germline V gene encodes CDR1 SGHTA and CDR2 FQGNSA. The CDR3 protein is CASSLMIETQYF. The DNA of the CDR3 is TGTGCCAGCAGCCTAATGATAGAGACCCAGTACTTC.

The chain is built from TRBV4-1 and TRBJ1-4, with TRBD1 identical over 9 bases. From germline, CDR1 is MGHRA and CDR2 YSYEKL. The CDR3 totals 16 residues. V shed 4 bases, J shed 5 bases, and the junction held 8 bases outside the gene matches. CDR3 sequence reads: CASSPRGTGRNEKLFF. DNA of the CDR3: TGCGCCAGCAGCCCCAGAGGGACAGGGCGCAATGAAAAACTGTTTTTT.

This chain links TRBV3-1 (or the pseudogene TRBV3-2) with TRBJ1-2, with a weak D call TRBD1 (6 bases). Trimming took 1 base from V and 8 from J, leaving 17 bases between them. Germline values: CDR1 LGHDT, CDR2 YNNKEL (reference sequence). CDR3 size: 15 residues. DNA of the CDR3: TGTGCCAGCAGCCAAGTGGACAGAGCTTGGGCGGGCTACACCTTC. The encoded protein is CASSQVDRAWAGYTF.

The chain has TRBV29-1 and TRBJ1-2; TRBD1 agrees at 7 bases. The CDR3 totals 11 residues. Germline V lookup: CDR1 SQVTM, CDR2 ANQGSEA. V gave up 7 bases and J gave up 8 bases; unmatched junction bases: 7. This CDR3 is CSASTGHGYTF. As DNA, the CDR3 is TGCAGCGCCTCGACAGGGCACGGCTACACCTTC.

This chain joins TRBV25-1 and TRBJ2-3; 9 positions agree with TRBD1. The trim removed 4 bases at V and 3 bases at J, leaving 2 bases unmatched. The CDR3 runs to 14 residues. Germline CDR1 is MGHDK and CDR2 is SYGVNS. The CDR3 reads CASSADRGTDTQYF. As DNA, the CDR3 is TGTGCCAGCAGTGCGGACAGGGGAACAGATACGCAGTATTTT. Drawing the rest from reference TRBV25-1 and TRBJ2-3, the complete variable domain is EADIYQTPRYLVIGTGKKITLECSQTMGHDKMYWYQQDPGMELHLIHYSYGVNSTEKGDLSSESTVSRIRTEHFPLTLESARPSHTSQYLCASSADRGTDTQYFGPGTRLTVL.

This chain connects TRBV11-2 to TRBJ1-5; D possibly corresponds to TRBD1 (5 bases). CDR3 length: 14 residues. Germline CDR1 reads SGHAT; CDR2 reads FQNNGV. V gave up 5 bases and J gave up 7 bases, with 15 bases separating them. The CDR3 DNA follows: TGTGCCAGCAGCCCATCACGGGGGGGACAGCCCCAGCATTTT. Its protein is CASSPSRGGQPQHF.

The sample holds one count of this clone. The chain uses TRBV9 and TRBJ2-3, with D tentatively TRBD1 (5 bases). The V end was cut by 0 bases, the J end by 7 bases, with 12 bases between. Germline V gives CDR1 SGDLS, CDR2 YYNGEE. This CDR3 is built from 14 residues. CDR3: CASSVEGMMHTQYF. The CDR3 nucleotides read TGTGCCAGCAGCGTAGAGGGGATGATGCATACGCAGTATTTT.

The V gene is TRBV28, the J gene TRBJ1-1; no clear D. This CDR3 is 13 amino acids long. V was shortened by 6 bases and J by 5 bases, with 13 bases between the two germline ends. Looked up from germline, CDR1 is MDHEN and CDR2 is SYDVKM. CDR3 sequence: CASRPTLETEAFF. CDR3 DNA sequence: TGTGCCAGCAGACCCACCTTGGAGACTGAAGCTTTCTTT.

This clone was recorded once. The V gene is TRBV9, the J gene TRBJ2-5, with 10 bases lining up with TRBD2. The V gene's germline CDR1 is SGDLS and CDR2 YYNGEE. This CDR3 spans 15 amino acids. V shed 4 bases and J 4 bases; nucleotides not matched to a gene: 7. The CDR3 loop reads CASSPRVAGGETQYF. The CDR3 nucleotides read TGTGCCAGCAGCCCCCGAGTAGCGGGAGGAGAGACCCAGTACTTC.

V gene TRBV11-2 combines with J gene TRBJ2-2; D gene unclear. This CDR3 has 14 residues. V was clipped by 1 base and J by 3 bases, with 6 bases between them. In germline, CDR1 is SGHAT, CDR2 FQNNGV. CDR3 bases: TGTGCCAGCAGCTTAGGTCAGGACACCGGGGAGCTGTTTTTT. Translated, it gives CASSLGQDTGELFF. The full variable domain, in which reference TRBV11-2 and TRBJ2-2 provide the parts outside the CDR3, is EAGVAQSPRYKIIEKRQSVAFWCNPISGHATLYWYQQILGQGPKLLIQFQNNGVVDDSQLPKDRFSAERLKGVDSTLKIQPAKLEDSAVYLCASSLGQDTGELFFGEGSRLTVL.

In its sample, this clone was seen a few times. The germline gene is not matched at one end of the junction; a read error may be the cause. The chain recombines TRBV19 with TRBJ1-6, with D hard to call. The CDR3 extends over 12 amino acids. Looked up from germline, CDR1 is LNHDA and CDR2 is SQIVND (reference sequence). In nucleotides, the CDR3 is TGTGCCAGTACCCCCGTATCAGGAACCTCCACTTGG. Its translation is CASTPVSGTSTW. Full variable domain (outside the CDR3, taken from reference TRBV19 and TRBJ1-6): DGGITQSPKYLFRKEGQNVTLSCEQNLNHDAMYWYRQDPGQGLRLIYYSQIVNDFQKGDIAEGYSVSREKKESFPLTVTSAQKNPTAFYLCASTPVSGTSTWGNGTRLTVT.

The chain is built from TRBV19 and TRBJ1-1; D perhaps matches TRBD1 (6 bases). CDR3 size: 13 residues. Trimming pared 4 bases from V and 8 bases from J, leaving 14 bases between. Germline V gene sequence: CDR1 LNHDA, CDR2 SQIVND (reference sequence). CDR3 region: CASSNHRVEEAFF. CDR3 nucleotide sequence: TGTGCCAGTAGTAACCACAGGGTCGAGGAAGCTTTCTTT.

The chain links TRBV6-1 to TRBJ1-6, with unresolved D. This CDR3 comprises 15 residues. V lost 3 bases and J 6 bases, leaving 12 bases between the germline ends. CDR1 MNHNS and CDR2 SASEGT come from the germline V gene. The CDR3 DNA sequence: TGTGCCAGCAGTGATCGGGGAGTCGGTAATTCACCCCTCCACTTT. Its protein is CASSDRGVGNSPLHF.

The V call is TRBV28, the J call TRBJ1-1; 11 positions match TRBD1. Trimming took 3 bases from V and 5 from J; bases not matched to a gene: 5. The germline V gene encodes CDR1 MDHEN and CDR2 SYDVKM. The CDR3 runs to 15 residues. DNA for the CDR3: TGTGCCAGCAGTTTTCCGGGACAGGGGGTTACTGAAGCTTTCTTT. As protein: CASSFPGQGVTEAFF.

Points on this clone: A much more abundant neighbour one base away suggests this may be a read error. The chain joins TRBV11-2 to TRBJ1-1; no reliable D call. The CDR3 covers 12 residues. Per germline, CDR1 SGHAT and CDR2 FQNNGV. The V end was cut by 4 bases, the J end by 5 bases, with 8 bases between. CDR3 in DNA: TGTGCCAGCAGCTCCGGGTGGACTGAAGCTTTCTTT. Its translation: CASSSGWTEAFF.

V and J are TRBV9 and TRBJ2-1; TRBD2 matches at 12 bases. This CDR3 region has 19 residues. The junction had 11 bases not matched to a gene; V was cut back by 4 bases and J by 0 bases. Germline V gives CDR1 SGDLS, CDR2 YYNGEE. CDR3 coding DNA: TGTGCCAGCAGCCCCAGGAGGCTAGCGGGAGGGAGCTCCTACAATGAGCAGTTCTTC. Amino acids: CASSPRRLAGGSSYNEQFF.

The rearrangement links TRBV9 to TRBJ2-3; TRBD2 is a possible D gene (5 bases). CDR1 SGDLS and CDR2 YYNGEE come from the germline V gene. V was pared by 1 base and J by 2 bases, with 8 bases between. The CDR3 spans 14 residues. In DNA, the CDR3 is TGTGCCAGCAGCGTACTCGGGGTCACAGATACGCAGTATTTT. Translating it yields CASSVLGVTDTQYF.